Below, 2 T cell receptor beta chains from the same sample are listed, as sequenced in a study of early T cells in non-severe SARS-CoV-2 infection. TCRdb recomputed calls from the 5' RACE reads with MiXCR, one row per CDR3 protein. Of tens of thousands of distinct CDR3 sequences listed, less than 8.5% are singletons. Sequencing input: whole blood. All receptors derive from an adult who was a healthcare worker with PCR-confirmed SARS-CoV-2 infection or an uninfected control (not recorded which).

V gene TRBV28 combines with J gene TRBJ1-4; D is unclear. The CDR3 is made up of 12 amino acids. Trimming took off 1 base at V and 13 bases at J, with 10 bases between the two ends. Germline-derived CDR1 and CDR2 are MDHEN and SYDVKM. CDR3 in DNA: TGTGCCAGCAGTTTATTTGGGCGCGGACTGTTTTTT. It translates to CASSLFGRGLFF.

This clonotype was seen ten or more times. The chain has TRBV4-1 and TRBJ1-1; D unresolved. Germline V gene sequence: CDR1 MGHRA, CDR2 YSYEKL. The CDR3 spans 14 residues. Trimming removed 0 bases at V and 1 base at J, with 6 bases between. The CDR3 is CASSQDGRNTEAFF. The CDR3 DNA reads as TGCGCCAGCAGCCAAGATGGAAGGAACACTGAAGCTTTCTTT.